This T cell receptor beta chain was sequenced for a study of tumor and adjacent non-tumor tissue in lung cancer. Background on the study: Stage I to III disease affected 9 to 10 men and roughly five women aged about 30 to 85. Notes on the study in general: Compared with tumor, normal lung showed significantly lower TCR diversity.

This sample's RNA came from whole unsorted tissue. More than 3 cm separated this lung sample from the edge of the tumor. Between August and November 2014, newly diagnosed, chemotherapy-naive lung cancer patients underwent thoracic surgery in China. This CDR3 region has 15 residues. Germline V gives CDR1 SGHNT, CDR2 YENEEA. Three rounds of nested PCR, following a modified ARM-PCR protocol, produced the TCRbeta library. TCRdb ran MiXCR on the multiplex PCR reads and lists one entry per CDR3 protein. The sample consists of about 110,000 distinct CDR3 sequences, roughly two thirds of them appearing once. Concerning this clonotype: Its antigen is as yet unknown. Compared with germline, one end of the junction differs, possibly owing to a read error.

The sequenced sample consisted of distant non-tumor lung tissue. This sequence was found in a man in his fifties or sixties with non-small cell lung cancer. The chain carries TRBV11-3 and TRBJ2-7; 10 bases line up with TRBD2. The CDR3 sequence: CASRRASGGTYKQYF. CDR3 bases: TGTGCCAGTAGGAGGGCTAGCGGGGGCACCTACAAGCAGTACTTC.